Described below is a single T cell receptor beta chain sequence and its context. The antigen is undetermined. The CDR3 extends over 14 amino acids. CDR1 and CDR2 (germline): SGHRS, YFSETQ. Between the trimmed V and J ends, which lost 0 bases and 7 bases, there was a span of 13 bases. These data belong to a study of cytomegalovirus exposure and HLA in healthy donors. The wider study: The same platform was used for the 110 or so validation repertoires as for the approximately 610 first-cohort repertoires, as reported in a later analysis. Whole-study findings and limits: The study labeled around 160 TCR beta chains cytomegalovirus-associated. Reportedly, cytomegalovirus status was diagnosed with high sensitivity and specificity. The CMV antigen specificity of a few CMV-associated chains was confirmed through in vitro analysis.

Sequencing was performed with immunoSEQ multiplex PCR; in TCRdb, only in-frame clones are kept and a portion is missing. Here the sample spans about 130,000 clones, 80% to 90% being singletons. This clonotype originated in a woman between 18 and 29 years old in good health and CMV-seropositive. The rearrangement uses TRBV5-1 and TRBJ1-1, with D possibly TRBD1 on 6 matching bases. The source material was PBMCs. CDR3: CASSLGAGGGEAFF. CDR3 nucleotide sequence: TGCGCCAGCAGCTTGGGGGCGGGGGGCGGTGAAGCTTTCTTT.